What follows is one T cell receptor (beta chain) and its context. It lacks a known antigen. No clone much larger than this one lies a single base away; base qualities are absent. The entry originates in a study of T cells after yellow fever vaccination (dated by TCRdb to about 2019). Background for the entire study: The SMART-Seq v4 Ultra Low Input RNA kit was used to prepare libraries from fractions with low cell numbers. Blood was collected at multiple timepoints before and after primary and secondary immunization, and bulk PBMC replicates and cell subsets were isolated. The cohort comprised two healthy male donors, one aged 18 to 30 and one aged 30 to 40 years. To follow T-cell clones before and after primary and booster YFV17D yellow fever vaccination, bulk TCR alpha and beta repertoires were sequenced over time. Here is what the overall study found, with its caveats: The secondary T-cell response was weaker than the primary response but faster, peaking on day 5 instead of day 15. A small share of clonotypes was detected in both CD4 and CD8 compartments, with the overlap likely arising from convergent recombination. Because the study included only a couple of donors, the extent to which the findings can be generalized is limited. Most clones expanded after primary vaccination (approximately 95% of CD4 and over 80% of CD8) were re-detected after the booster, suggesting that broad memory maintenance occurred. FACS-sorted repertoires could contain abundant contaminating clonotypes from the bulk population, so computational filtering was required.

The CDR3, from cysteine to phenylalanine, totals 13 residues. The sequence is cut down to CDR3 DNA, 39 bases in frame from base 1. A distance of 12 bases separates the germline ends of V and J, which lose 6 bases and 4 bases respectively. Looking up the germline V gene (reference sequence) yields CDR1 MNHEY and CDR2 SMNVEV. TCRdb names Illumina NovaSeq 6000 as the instrument used. TCR cDNA was made using 5'RACE template switching, a step that added a universal primer site and unique molecular identifiers. cDNA synthesis was primed from both the TCR alpha and TCR beta constant segments. Two PCR steps were used to amplify libraries, with sample barcodes and sequencing adapters being added in the second step. Libraries were sequenced on Illumina HiSeq 2500 (2x100 bp) or NovaSeq (2x150 bp). The published analysis was carried out like this. MIGEC handled demultiplexing of reads and collapsing into UMI consensus sequences, while MiXCR performed V(D)J alignment. Vaccine-responding clonotypes were defined with edgeR using replicate PBMC samples, requiring FDR below 0.01 and a log2 fold change above 5 up to day 15. Each bulk clonotype received a CD4 or CD8 identity based on whether the sequenced CD4 or CD8 repertoire contained that clonotype at higher abundance. The raw public reads went through TCRdb reprocessing: fastp at Q25, MiXCR clone calling, in-frame beta chains kept. Records with the same CDR3 protein are collapsed into one entry carrying the most frequent genes and DNA. The V and J calls shown here were made by TCRdb, not taken from the authors' results. Within this sample are approximately 300,000 distinct CDR3 sequences, with around 11% of them counted one time only. Roughly 3% of the sample is taken by the ten largest.

The treatment or condition label of this sample denotes: live attenuated yellow fever vaccine strain. A standard Ficoll-Paque protocol was used to isolate PBMCs from peripheral blood. Dynabeads CD4 and CD8 positive selection kits were used to isolate the CD4 and CD8 T-cell fractions. TriZol was used to extract RNA from bulk PBMCs, CD4 and CD8 fractions, and dextramer-positive and dextramer-negative fractions. This TCR came from a man aged 18 to 29 who received the YFV17D yellow fever vaccine. The sequence links TRBV27 to TRBJ2-5, with the D gene too uncertain to name. Specimen: CD4+ T cells sorted from PBMCs, collected 45 days after the yellow fever booster vaccination. For the CDR3, the sequence is CASSYYLGETQYF. At the DNA level, the sequence is TGTGCCAGCAGCTACTACCTCGGAGAGACCCAGTACTTC.